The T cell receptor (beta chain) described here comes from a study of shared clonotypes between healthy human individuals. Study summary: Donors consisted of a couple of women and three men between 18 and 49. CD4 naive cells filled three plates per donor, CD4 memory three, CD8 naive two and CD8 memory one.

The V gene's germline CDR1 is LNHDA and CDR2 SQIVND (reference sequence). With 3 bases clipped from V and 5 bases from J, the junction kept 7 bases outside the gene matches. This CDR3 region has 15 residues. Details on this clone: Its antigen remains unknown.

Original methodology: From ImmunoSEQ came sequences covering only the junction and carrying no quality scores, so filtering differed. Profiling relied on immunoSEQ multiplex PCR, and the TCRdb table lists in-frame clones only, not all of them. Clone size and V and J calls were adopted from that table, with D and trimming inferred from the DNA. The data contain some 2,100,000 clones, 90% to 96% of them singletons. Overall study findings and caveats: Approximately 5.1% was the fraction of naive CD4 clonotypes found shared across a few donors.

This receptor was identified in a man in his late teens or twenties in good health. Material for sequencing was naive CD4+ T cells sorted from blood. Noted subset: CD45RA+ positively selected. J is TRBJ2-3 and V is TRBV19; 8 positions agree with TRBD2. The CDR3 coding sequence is TGTGCCAGTAGTATCCAGCGGGAGATCAGAGATACGCAGTATTTT. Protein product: CASSIQREIRDTQYF.